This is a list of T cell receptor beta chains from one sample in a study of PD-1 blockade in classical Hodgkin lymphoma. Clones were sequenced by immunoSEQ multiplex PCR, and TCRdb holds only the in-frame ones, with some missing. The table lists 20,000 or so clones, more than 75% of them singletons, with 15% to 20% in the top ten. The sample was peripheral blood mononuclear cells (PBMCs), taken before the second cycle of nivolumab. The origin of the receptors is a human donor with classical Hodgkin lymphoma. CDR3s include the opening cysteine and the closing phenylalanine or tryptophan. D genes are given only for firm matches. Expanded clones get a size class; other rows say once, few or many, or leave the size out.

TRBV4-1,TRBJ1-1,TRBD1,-,CASSWDRDTEAFF,TGCGCCAGCAGCTGGGACAGAGACACTGAAGCTTTCTTT
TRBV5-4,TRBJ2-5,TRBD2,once,CASSLTGREGRAQYF,TGTGCCAGCAGCCTGACGGGGCGGGAGGGGAGGGCCCAGTACTTC
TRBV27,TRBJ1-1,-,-,CASSSRGSTEAFF,TGTGCCAGCAGTTCTCGGGGGAGCACTGAAGCTTTCTTT
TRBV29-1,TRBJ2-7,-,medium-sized,CSVAAGGLVEQYF,TGCAGCGTTGCGGCTGGGGGCTTGGTCGAGCAGTACTTC
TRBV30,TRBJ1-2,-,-,CAWSRQNYGYTF,TGTGCCTGGAGTCGTCAAAACTATGGCTACACCTTC
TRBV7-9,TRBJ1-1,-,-,CASRKESVNTEAFF,TGTGCCAGCCGTAAGGAATCGGTGAACACTGAAGCTTTCTTT
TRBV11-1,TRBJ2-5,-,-,CASSKDAVGETQYF,TGTGCCAGCAGCAAGGACGCGGTTGGGGAGACCCAGTACTTC
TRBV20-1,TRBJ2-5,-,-,CSAWTQETQYF,TGCAGTGCTTGGACTCAAGAGACCCAGTACTTC
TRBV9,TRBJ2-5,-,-,CASSPYPAGTLQETQYF,TGTGCCAGCAGCCCATATCCAGCAGGCACTCTCCAAGAGACCCAGTACTTC
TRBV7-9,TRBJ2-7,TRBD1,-,CASSPDRGVSYEQYF,TGTGCCAGCAGCCCCGACAGGGGAGTGTCCTACGAGCAGTACTTC
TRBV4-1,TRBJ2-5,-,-,CASSQTPQGHRIGETQYF,TGCGCCAGCAGCCAAACTCCCCAGGGACACCGAATCGGGGAGACCCAGTACTTC
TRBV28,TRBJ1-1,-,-,CASRTGTSTEAFF,TGTGCCAGCAGAACAGGGACTTCCACTGAAGCTTTCTTT
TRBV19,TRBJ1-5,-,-,CASSMWQGNQPQHF,TGTGCCAGTAGTATGTGGCAGGGCAATCAGCCCCAGCATTTT
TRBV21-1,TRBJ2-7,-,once,CASSKVGVSDEQYF,TGTGCCAGCAGCAAAGTGGGGGTTTCGGACGAGCAGTACTTC
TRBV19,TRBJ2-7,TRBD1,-,CASRRGRVNEQYF,TGTGCCAGTAGAAGGGGGCGGGTCAACGAGCAGTACTTC
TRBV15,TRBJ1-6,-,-,CATSRSGAGNSPLHF,TGTGCCACCAGCAGGTCAGGGGCTGGAAATTCACCCCTCCACTTT
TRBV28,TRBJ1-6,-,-,CASSPLRHHNSPLHF,TGTGCCAGCAGTCCCCTGAGACACCATAATTCACCCCTCCACTTT
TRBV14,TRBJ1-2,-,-,CASSQTHQGIYGYTF,TGTGCCAGCAGCCAAACTCACCAGGGGATATATGGCTACACCTTC
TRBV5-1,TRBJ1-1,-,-,CASSSLDRLNTEAFF,TGCGCCAGCAGCTCTCTAGACCGATTGAACACTGAAGCTTTCTTT
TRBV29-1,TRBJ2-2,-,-,CSAGALNTGELFF,TGCAGCGCAGGGGCCTTGAACACCGGGGAGCTGTTTTTT
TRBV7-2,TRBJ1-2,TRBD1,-,CASSLAMGQDYGYTF,TGTGCCAGCAGCTTAGCTATGGGACAGGACTATGGCTACACCTTC
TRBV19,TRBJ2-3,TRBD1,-,CASSAGTGITDTQYF,TGTGCCAGTAGTGCCGGGACAGGGATCACAGATACGCAGTATTTT
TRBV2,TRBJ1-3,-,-,CASSSPVGLSGNTIYF,TGTGCCAGCAGTTCGCCGGTTGGACTCTCGGGAAACACCATATATTTT
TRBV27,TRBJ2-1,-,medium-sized,CASSVGSPGEEQFF,TGTGCCAGCAGTGTCGGATCTCCAGGTGAGGAGCAGTTCTTC
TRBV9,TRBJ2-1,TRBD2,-,CASSPPGLAESSYNEQFF,TGTGCCAGCAGCCCCCCGGGACTAGCGGAAAGCTCCTACAATGAGCAGTTCTTC
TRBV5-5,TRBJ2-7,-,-,CASSLDYEQYF,TGTGCCAGCAGCCTTGACTACGAGCAGTACTTC
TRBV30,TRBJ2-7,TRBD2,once,CACLAGPYEQYF,TGTGCCTGTTTAGCGGGGCCCTACGAGCAGTACTTC
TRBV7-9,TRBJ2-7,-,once,CASTPPGISYEQYF,TGTGCCAGCACCCCCCCAGGGATCTCCTACGAGCAGTACTTC
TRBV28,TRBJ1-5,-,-,CASSVSNQPQHF,TGTGCCAGCAGCGTTAGCAATCAGCCCCAGCATTTT
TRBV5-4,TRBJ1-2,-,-,CASSETENYGYTF,TGTGCCAGCAGCGAAACGGAGAACTATGGCTACACCTTC
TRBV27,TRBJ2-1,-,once,CASSLPPTLPGGEQFF,TGTGCCAGCAGTTTACCACCAACATTACCGGGCGGTGAGCAGTTCTTC
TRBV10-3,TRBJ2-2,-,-,CAIRQYTGELFF,TGTGCCATCAGGCAGTACACCGGGGAGCTGTTTTTT
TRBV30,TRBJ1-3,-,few,CAGNIGSGNTIYF,TGTGCCGGGAACATCGGATCTGGAAACACCATATATTTT
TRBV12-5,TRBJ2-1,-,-,CASGLTEGPGNEQFF,TGTGCTAGTGGCCTGACAGAGGGACCGGGCAATGAGCAGTTCTTC
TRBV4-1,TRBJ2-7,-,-,CASSQDRGEYEQYF,TGCGCCAGCAGCCAAGATCGAGGGGAATACGAGCAGTACTTC
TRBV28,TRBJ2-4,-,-,CASSRPRGSVAKNIQYF,TGTGCCAGCAGCCGACCTAGGGGGTCGGTAGCCAAAAACATTCAGTACTTC
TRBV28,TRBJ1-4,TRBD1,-,CASSSMDRGNEKLFF,TGTGCCAGCAGCTCGATGGACAGGGGTAATGAAAAACTGTTTTTT
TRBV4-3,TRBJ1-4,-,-,CASSQAMRRLLKKKLFF,TGCGCCAGCAGCCAAGCCATGAGGAGATTACTAAAGAAAAAACTGTTTTTT
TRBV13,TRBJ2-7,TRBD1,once,CASSIGTGGYEQYF,TGTGCCAGCAGCATCGGGACAGGGGGCTACGAGCAGTACTTC
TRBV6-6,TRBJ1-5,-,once,CASSYRGAGNQPQHF,TGTGCCAGCAGTTACAGGGGGGCTGGCAATCAGCCCCAGCATTTT
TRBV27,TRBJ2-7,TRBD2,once,CASSSSGILPYEQYF,TGTGCCAGCAGTTCTAGCGGGATCTTACCCTACGAGCAGTACTTC
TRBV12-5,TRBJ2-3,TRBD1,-,CASGPTGTATDTQYF,TGTGCTAGTGGCCCGACAGGGACGGCCACAGATACGCAGTATTTT
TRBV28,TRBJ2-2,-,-,CASSQDSAGELFF,TGTGCCAGCAGTCAGGACAGTGCCGGGGAGCTGTTTTTT